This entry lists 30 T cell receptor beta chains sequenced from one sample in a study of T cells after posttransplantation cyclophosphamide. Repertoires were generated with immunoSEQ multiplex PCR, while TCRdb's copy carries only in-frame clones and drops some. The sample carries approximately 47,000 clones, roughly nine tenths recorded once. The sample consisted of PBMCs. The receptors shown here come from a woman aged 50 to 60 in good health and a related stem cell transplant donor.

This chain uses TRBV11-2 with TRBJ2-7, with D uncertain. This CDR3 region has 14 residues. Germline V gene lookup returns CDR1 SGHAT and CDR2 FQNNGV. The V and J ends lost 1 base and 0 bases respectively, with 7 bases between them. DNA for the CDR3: TGTGCCAGCAGCTTAGCCCCCAGCTCCTACGAGCAGTACTTC. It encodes CASSLAPSSYEQYF. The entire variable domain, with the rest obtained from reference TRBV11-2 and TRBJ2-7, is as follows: EAGVAQSPRYKIIEKRQSVAFWCNPISGHATLYWYQQILGQGPKLLIQFQNNGVVDDSQLPKDRFSAERLKGVDSTLKIQPAKLEDSAVYLCASSLAPSSYEQYFGPGTRLTVT.

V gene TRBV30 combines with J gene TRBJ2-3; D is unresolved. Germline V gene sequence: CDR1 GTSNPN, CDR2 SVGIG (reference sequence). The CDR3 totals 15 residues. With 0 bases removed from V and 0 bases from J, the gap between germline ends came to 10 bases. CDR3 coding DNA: TGTGCCTGGAGTGTAGAGCTGACTAGCACAGATACGCAGTATTTT. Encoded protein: CAWSVELTSTDTQYF. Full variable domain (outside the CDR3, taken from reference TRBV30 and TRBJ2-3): SQTIHQWPATLVQPVGSPLSLECTVEGTSNPNLYWYRQAAGRGLQLLFYSVGIGQISSEVPQNLSASRPQDRQFILSSKKLLLSDSGFYLCAWSVELTSTDTQYFGPGTRLTVL.

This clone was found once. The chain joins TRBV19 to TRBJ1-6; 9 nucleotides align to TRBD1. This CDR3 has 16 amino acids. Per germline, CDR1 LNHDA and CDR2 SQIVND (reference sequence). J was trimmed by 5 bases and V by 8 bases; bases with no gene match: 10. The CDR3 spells CASDPGTGTNNSPLHF. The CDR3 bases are TGTGCCAGTGATCCCGGGACAGGGACCAATAATTCACCCCTCCACTTT.

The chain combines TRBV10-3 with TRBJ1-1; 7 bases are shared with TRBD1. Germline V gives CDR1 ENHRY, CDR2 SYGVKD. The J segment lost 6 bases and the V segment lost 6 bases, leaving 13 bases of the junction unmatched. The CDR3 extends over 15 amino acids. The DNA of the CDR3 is TGTGCCATCAGGGAACCGACAAGGGGGCCGGCTGAAGCTTTCTTT. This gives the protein CAIREPTRGPAEAFF.

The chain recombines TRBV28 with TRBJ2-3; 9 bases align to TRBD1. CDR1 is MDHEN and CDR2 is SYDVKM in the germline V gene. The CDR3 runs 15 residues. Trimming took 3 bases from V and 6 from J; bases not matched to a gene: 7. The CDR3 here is CASSFWDRELDTQYF. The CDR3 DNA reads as TGTGCCAGCAGTTTTTGGGACAGGGAACTGGATACGCAGTATTTT.

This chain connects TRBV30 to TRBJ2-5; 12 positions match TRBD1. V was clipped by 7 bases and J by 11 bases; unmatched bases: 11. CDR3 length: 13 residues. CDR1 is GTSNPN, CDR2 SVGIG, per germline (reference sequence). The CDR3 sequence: CAFQGTGGREQYF. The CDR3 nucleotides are TGTGCCTTCCAAGGGACAGGGGGCCGAGAGCAGTACTTC.

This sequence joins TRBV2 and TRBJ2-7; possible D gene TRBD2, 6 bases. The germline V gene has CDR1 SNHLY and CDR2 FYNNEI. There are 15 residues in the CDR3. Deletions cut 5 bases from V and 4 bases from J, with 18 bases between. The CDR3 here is CASSPGWRDAYEQYF. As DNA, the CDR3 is TGTGCCAGCAGTCCGGGGTGGAGGGACGCATACGAGCAGTACTTC.

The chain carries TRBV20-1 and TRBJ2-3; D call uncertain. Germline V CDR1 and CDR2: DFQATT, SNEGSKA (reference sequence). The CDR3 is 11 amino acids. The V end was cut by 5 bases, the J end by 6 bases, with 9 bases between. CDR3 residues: CSAARGDTQYF. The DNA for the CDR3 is TGCAGTGCTGCTAGAGGTGATACGCAGTATTTT.

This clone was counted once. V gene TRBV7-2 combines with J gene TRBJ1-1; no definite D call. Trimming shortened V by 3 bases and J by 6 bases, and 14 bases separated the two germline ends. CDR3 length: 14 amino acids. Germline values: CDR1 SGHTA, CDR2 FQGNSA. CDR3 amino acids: CASSFQARNAEAFF. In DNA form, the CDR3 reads TGTGCCAGCAGCTTTCAGGCCCGAAACGCTGAAGCTTTCTTT.

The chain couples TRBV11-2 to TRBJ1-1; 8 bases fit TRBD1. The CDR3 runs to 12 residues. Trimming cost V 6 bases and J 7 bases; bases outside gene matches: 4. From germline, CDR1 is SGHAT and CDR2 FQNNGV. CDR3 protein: CASRSGGGEAFF. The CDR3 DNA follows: TGTGCCAGCAGGTCAGGGGGCGGTGAAGCTTTCTTT.

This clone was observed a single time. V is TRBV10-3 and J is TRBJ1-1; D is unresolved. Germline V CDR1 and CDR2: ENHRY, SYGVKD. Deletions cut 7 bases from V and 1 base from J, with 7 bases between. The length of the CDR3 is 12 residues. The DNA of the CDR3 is TGTGCCATCAATACGGGGAACACTGAAGCTTTCTTT. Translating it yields CAINTGNTEAFF.

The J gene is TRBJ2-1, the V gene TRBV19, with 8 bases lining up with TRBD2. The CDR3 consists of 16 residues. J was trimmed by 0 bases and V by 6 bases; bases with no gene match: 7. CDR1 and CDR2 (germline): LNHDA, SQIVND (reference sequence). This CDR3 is CASRPEGTSSYNEQFF. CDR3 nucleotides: TGTGCCAGTAGGCCCGAGGGGACTAGCTCCTACAATGAGCAGTTCTTC.

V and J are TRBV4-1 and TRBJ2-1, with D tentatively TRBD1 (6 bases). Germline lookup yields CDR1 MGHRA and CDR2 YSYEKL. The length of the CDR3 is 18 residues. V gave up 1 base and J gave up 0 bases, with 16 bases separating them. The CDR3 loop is CASSQGGKLGGSYNEQFF. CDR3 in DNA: TGCGCCAGCAGCCAAGGAGGGAAGCTAGGGGGCTCCTACAATGAGCAGTTCTTC.

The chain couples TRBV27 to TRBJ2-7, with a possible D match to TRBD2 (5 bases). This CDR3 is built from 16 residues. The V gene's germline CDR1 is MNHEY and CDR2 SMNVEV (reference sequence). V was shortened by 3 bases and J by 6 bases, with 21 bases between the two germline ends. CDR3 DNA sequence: TGTGCCAGCAGTTTTGCCCGGGGTCGCTCTACTGGCGAGCAGTACTTC. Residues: CASSFARGRSTGEQYF.

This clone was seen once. This CDR3 reads CANEPREAWYYGYTF. DNA of the CDR3: TGTGCCAACGAGCCCCGGGAGGCTTGGTACTATGGCTACACCTTC. The chain uses TRBV6-4 and TRBJ1-2, with D uncertain. This CDR3 has 15 amino acids. Trimming cost V 10 bases and J 3 bases, with 21 bases left between them. CDR1 and CDR2 from the germline V gene are MRHNA and SNTAGT.

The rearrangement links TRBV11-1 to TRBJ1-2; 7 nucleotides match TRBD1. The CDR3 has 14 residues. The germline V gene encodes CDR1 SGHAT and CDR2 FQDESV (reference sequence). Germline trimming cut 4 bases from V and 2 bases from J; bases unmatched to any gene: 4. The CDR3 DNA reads TGTGCCAGCAGCTCAAACAGGGGCAACTATGGCTACACCTTC. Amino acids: CASSSNRGNYGYTF.

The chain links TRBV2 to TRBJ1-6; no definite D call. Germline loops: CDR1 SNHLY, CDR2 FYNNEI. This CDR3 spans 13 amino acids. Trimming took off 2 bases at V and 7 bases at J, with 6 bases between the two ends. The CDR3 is CASSEMRNSPLHF. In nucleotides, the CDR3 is TGTGCCAGCAGTGAAATGCGCAATTCACCCCTCCACTTT.

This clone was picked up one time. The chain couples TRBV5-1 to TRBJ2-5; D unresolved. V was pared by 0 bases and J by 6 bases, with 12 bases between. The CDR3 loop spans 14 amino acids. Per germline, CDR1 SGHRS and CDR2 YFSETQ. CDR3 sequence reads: CASSLGLTVKTQYF. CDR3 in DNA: TGCGCCAGCAGCTTGGGACTGACCGTGAAGACCCAGTACTTC.

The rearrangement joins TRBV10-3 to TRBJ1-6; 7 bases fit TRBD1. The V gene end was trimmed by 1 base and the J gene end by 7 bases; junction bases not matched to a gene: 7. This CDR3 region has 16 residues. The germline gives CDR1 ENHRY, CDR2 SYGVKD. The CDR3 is CAISELRAGGNSPLHF. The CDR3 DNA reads TGTGCCATCAGTGAGTTAAGGGCAGGGGGGAATTCACCCCTCCACTTT.

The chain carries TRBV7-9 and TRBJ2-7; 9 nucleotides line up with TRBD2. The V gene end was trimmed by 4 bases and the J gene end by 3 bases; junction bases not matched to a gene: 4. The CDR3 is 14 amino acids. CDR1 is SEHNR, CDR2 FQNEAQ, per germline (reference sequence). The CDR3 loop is CASSSGTSNYEQYF. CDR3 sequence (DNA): TGTGCCAGCAGCTCGGGGACTAGCAACTACGAGCAGTACTTC.

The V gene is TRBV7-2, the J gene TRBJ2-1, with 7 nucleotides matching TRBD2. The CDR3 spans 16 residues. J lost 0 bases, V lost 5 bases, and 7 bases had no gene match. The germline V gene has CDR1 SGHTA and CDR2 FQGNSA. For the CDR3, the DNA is TGTGCCAGCAGCAGTAGGCGGGGGAGCTCCTACAATGAGCAGTTCTTC. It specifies CASSSRRGSSYNEQFF.

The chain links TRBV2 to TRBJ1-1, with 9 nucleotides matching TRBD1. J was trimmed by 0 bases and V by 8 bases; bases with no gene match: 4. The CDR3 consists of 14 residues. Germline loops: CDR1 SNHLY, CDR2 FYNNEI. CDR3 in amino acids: CASARQGVNTEAFF. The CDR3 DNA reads TGTGCCAGCGCCCGACAGGGGGTGAACACTGAAGCTTTCTTT.

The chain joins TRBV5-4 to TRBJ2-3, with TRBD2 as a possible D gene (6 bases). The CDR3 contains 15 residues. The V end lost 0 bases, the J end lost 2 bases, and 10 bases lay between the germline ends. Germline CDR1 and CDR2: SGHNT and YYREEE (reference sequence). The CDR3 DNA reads TGTGCCAGCAGCTTGGGACTAGAAGTCACAGATACGCAGTATTTT. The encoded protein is CASSLGLEVTDTQYF.

The CDR3 loop reads CASSTTSGDQETQYF. For the CDR3, the DNA is TGCGCCAGCAGCACGACTAGCGGCGACCAAGAGACCCAGTACTTC. The chain has TRBV5-1 and TRBJ2-5, with TRBD2 matching 9 bases. The CDR3 is made up of 15 amino acids. The ends lost 4 bases at V and 0 bases at J; junction bases unmatched: 4. The germline V gene encodes CDR1 SGHRS and CDR2 YFSETQ.

CDR3 DNA sequence: TGTGCCAGCAGATTTACAGGGGGGCAGTTCTTC. Translation gives CASRFTGGQFF. The chain joins TRBV7-2 to TRBJ2-1; 8 positions match TRBD1. CDR3 length: 11 amino acids. From germline, CDR1 is SGHTA and CDR2 FQGNSA. The V gene end was trimmed by 6 bases and the J gene end by 12 bases; junction bases not matched to a gene: 4. The full variable domain, with the rest looked up from reference TRBV7-2 and TRBJ2-1, is GAGVSQSPSNKVTEKGKDVELRCDPISGHTALYWYRQSLGQGLEFLIYFQGNSAPDKSGLPSDRFSAERTGGSVSTLTIQRTQQEDSAVYLCASRFTGGQFFGPGTRLTVL.

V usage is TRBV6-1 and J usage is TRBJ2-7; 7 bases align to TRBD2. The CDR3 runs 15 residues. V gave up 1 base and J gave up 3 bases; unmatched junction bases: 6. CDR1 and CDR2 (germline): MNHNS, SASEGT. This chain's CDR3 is CASSEVWDYDYEQYF. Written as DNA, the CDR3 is TGTGCCAGCAGTGAAGTTTGGGACTACGACTACGAGCAGTACTTC.

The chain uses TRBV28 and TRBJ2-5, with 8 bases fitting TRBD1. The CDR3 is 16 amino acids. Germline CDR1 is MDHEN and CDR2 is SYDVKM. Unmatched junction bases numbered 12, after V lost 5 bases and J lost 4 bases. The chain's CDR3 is CASSPHPRTGRETQYF. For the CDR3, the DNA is TGTGCCAGCAGTCCACACCCCCGGACAGGGAGAGAGACCCAGTACTTC.

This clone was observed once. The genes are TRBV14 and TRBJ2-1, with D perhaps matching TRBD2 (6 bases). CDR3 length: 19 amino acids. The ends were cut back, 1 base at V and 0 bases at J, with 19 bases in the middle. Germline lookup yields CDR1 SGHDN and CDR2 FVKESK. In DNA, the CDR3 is TGTGCCAGCAGCCAAGCCCAACGAACTAGCCGGAGCTCCTACAATGAGCAGTTCTTC. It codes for CASSQAQRTSRSSYNEQFF. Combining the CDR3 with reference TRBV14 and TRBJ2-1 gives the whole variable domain EAGVTQFPSHSVIEKGQTVTLRCDPISGHDNLYWYRRVMGKEIKFLLHFVKESKQDESGMPNNRFLAERTGGTYSTLKVQPAELEDSGVYFCASSQAQRTSRSSYNEQFFGPGTRLTVL.

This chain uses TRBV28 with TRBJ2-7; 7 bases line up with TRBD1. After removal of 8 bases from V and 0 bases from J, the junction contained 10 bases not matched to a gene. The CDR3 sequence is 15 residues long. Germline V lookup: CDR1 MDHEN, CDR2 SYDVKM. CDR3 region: CASARTGQSSYEQYF. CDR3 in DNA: TGTGCCAGCGCAAGGACGGGACAGAGCTCCTACGAGCAGTACTTC.

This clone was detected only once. The CDR3 here is CASSIGGQSYEQYF. CDR3 in DNA: TGTGCCAGTAGTATCGGGGGACAGTCCTACGAGCAGTACTTC. The rearrangement joins TRBV19 to TRBJ2-7; D possibly corresponds to TRBD1 (7 bases). The CDR3 runs 14 residues. Trimming removed 3 bases from V and 1 base from J, with 10 bases in between. Germline lookup yields CDR1 LNHDA and CDR2 SQIVND (reference sequence). Supplemented by reference TRBV19 and TRBJ2-7, the full variable domain reads DGGITQSPKYLFRKEGQNVTLSCEQNLNHDAMYWYRQDPGQGLRLIYYSQIVNDFQKGDIAEGYSVSREKKESFPLTVTSAQKNPTAFYLCASSIGGQSYEQYFGPGTRLTVT.